One sample yielded the 20 T cell receptor beta chains listed below, sequenced in a study of blood T cell repertoires in COVID-19 (dated by TCRdb to 2019 to 2021). Libraries were built with the immunoSEQ multiplex PCR assay. Sourced from immuneACCESS, this table was stored by TCRdb with only in-frame sequences that have V and J called. A share of the clones is absent; for the studies checked, an unresolved V gene accounts for under half, and the remainder has no known explanation. Within this sample are more than 200,000 clones, with approximately 86% of them counted one time only. The top ten hold under 2.5% of the sample. Sample: peripheral blood. Source of these receptors: a man younger than 40 with active or convalescent COVID-19.

This clone occurred once. The genes are TRBV6-2 or TRBV6-3 and TRBJ1-2; no firm D call. V lost 2 bases and J lost 7, with 14 bases in between. This CDR3 comprises 14 residues. Germline V lookup: CDR1 MNHEY, CDR2 SVGEGT. In DNA, the CDR3 is TGTGCCAGCAGTTACCCCACAGCGGTCATTGGCTACACCTTC. This codes for CASSYPTAVIGYTF.

The CDR3: CAISERGGLNTGELFF. CDR3 nucleotides: TGTGCCATCAGTGAGCGAGGGGGCCTGAACACCGGGGAGCTGTTTTTT. The gene calls are TRBV10-3 and TRBJ2-2, with 7 bases identical to TRBD1. This CDR3 has 16 amino acids. After removal of 2 bases from V and 1 base from J, the junction contained 4 bases not matched to a gene. Germline V gene data show CDR1 as ENHRY and CDR2 as SYGVKD.

J is TRBJ1-2 and V is TRBV6-1; 7 bases align to TRBD1. V lost 3 bases and J lost 7; bases outside the gene matches: 8. The CDR3 loop spans 14 amino acids. CDR1 is MNHNS, CDR2 SASEGT, per germline. The CDR3 reads CASSDRGGAGGYTF. For the CDR3, the DNA is TGTGCCAGCAGTGATAGAGGGGGCGCCGGTGGCTACACCTTC.

The gene calls are TRBV7-9 and TRBJ2-7; D is possibly TRBD1 (6 bases). Germline values: CDR1 SEHNR, CDR2 FQNEAQ (reference sequence). The CDR3 consists of 16 residues. Trimming took 0 bases from V and 0 from J, leaving 12 bases between them. The CDR3 is CASSLALRQASYEQYF. In DNA form, the CDR3 reads TGTGCCAGCAGCTTAGCTCTGAGACAGGCCTCCTACGAGCAGTACTTC.

The V gene is TRBV5-8, the J gene TRBJ1-5, with 8 positions matching TRBD1. Germline-derived CDR1 and CDR2 are SGHTS and YDEGEE. The trim removed 6 bases at V and 1 base at J, leaving 18 bases unmatched. The CDR3 length is 19 residues. CDR3: CASNPGQEGIIWSNQPQHF. The DNA of the CDR3 is TGTGCCAGCAACCCGGGACAGGAAGGAATTATCTGGAGCAATCAGCCCCAGCATTTT.

The rearrangement links TRBV6-5 to TRBJ1-1; D remains unclear. CDR3 length: 14 residues. V was shortened by 4 bases and J by 6 bases, with 15 bases between the two germline ends. Germline V gives CDR1 MNHEY, CDR2 SVGAGI. In nucleotides, the CDR3 is TGTGCCAGCAGTTTATCCCACCCCGGGTCTGAAGCTTTCTTT. This gives the protein CASSLSHPGSEAFF.

The J gene is TRBJ2-3, the V gene TRBV6-2 or TRBV6-3; 7 bases are a match to TRBD1. This CDR3 is built from 17 residues. The trim removed 0 bases at V and 1 base at J, leaving 7 bases unmatched. Germline-derived CDR1 and CDR2 are MNHEY and SVGEGT. CDR3 sequence: CASSYSWRQGRTDTQYF. CDR3 nucleotide sequence: TGTGCCAGCAGTTACTCGTGGCGACAGGGACGCACAGATACGCAGTATTTT.

The gene calls are TRBV9 and TRBJ2-1, with a tentative D call TRBD2 (5 bases). The germline V gene encodes CDR1 SGDLS and CDR2 YYNGEE. Trimming removed 0 bases from V and 1 base from J, with 14 bases in between. The CDR3 has 17 amino acids. The CDR3 here is CASSVDSGGSSYNEQFF. Here the CDR3 DNA reads TGTGCCAGCAGCGTAGATTCGGGCGGGTCTTCCTACAATGAGCAGTTCTTC.

In nucleotides, the CDR3 is TGTGCCAGCAGCCCGATGGGGGGGCGGAATGAAAAACTGTTTTTT. It codes for CASSPMGGRNEKLFF. The chain employs TRBV7-9 and TRBJ1-4, with D maybe TRBD1 (6 bases). This CDR3 has 15 amino acids. CDR1 SEHNR and CDR2 FQNEAQ come from the germline V gene (reference sequence). V lost 5 bases and J 5 bases, leaving 15 bases between the germline ends.

V gene TRBV18 combines with J gene TRBJ1-2, with D perhaps matching TRBD1 (5 bases). Trimming removed 4 bases from V and 5 bases from J, with 20 bases in between. The CDR3 has 16 residues. The germline V gene encodes CDR1 KGHSH and CDR2 LQKENI. The CDR3 protein is CASSREGSDNPYGYTF. The CDR3 coding sequence is TGTGCCAGCTCACGGGAAGGTTCGGACAACCCGTATGGCTACACCTTC.

The chain links TRBV4-3 to TRBJ1-2; D is uncertain. Germline CDR1 and CDR2: LGHNA and YSLEER. CDR3 length: 15 residues. Trimming shortened V by 0 bases and J by 4 bases, and 12 bases separated the two germline ends. CDR3 amino acids: CASSQEYTVLYGYTF. The CDR3 DNA sequence: TGCGCCAGCAGCCAAGAATACACCGTCCTCTATGGCTACACCTTC.

The gene calls are TRBV4-1 and TRBJ1-4; maybe TRBD1 (5 bases). The CDR3 has 17 amino acids. The germline V gene has CDR1 MGHRA and CDR2 YSYEKL. V was clipped by 4 bases and J by 5 bases, with 20 bases between them. CDR3 nucleotides: TGCGCCAGCAGCCTTATGGGAAATCAGGGCGCGAATGAAAAACTGTTTTTT. Translating it yields CASSLMGNQGANEKLFF.

The rearrangement links TRBV5-8 to TRBJ1-4; a possible D gene is TRBD1 (6 bases). V was pared by 5 bases and J by 4 bases, with 18 bases between. Germline values: CDR1 SGHTS, CDR2 YDEGEE. The CDR3 has 16 amino acids. The CDR3, as DNA: TGTGCCAGCAGTCGCTACCGACAGGCGGATAATGAAAAACTGTTTTTT. This sequence encodes CASSRYRQADNEKLFF. The variable domain in full, with the rest retrieved from reference TRBV5-8 and TRBJ1-4, is EAGVTQSPTHLIKTRGQQATLRCSPISGHTSVYWYQQALGLGLQFLLWYDEGEERNRGNFPPRFSGRQFPNYSSELNVNALELEDSALYLCASSRYRQADNEKLFFGSGTQLSVL.

This chain uses TRBV6-5 with TRBJ1-2; D is undetermined. Germline lookup yields CDR1 MNHEY and CDR2 SVGAGI. The CDR3 length is 13 residues. V gave up 2 bases and J gave up 3 bases, with 7 bases separating them. CDR3 in amino acids: CASSYAVDYGYTF. CDR3 coding DNA: TGTGCCAGCAGTTACGCAGTGGACTATGGCTACACCTTC.

This clone was recorded once. CDR3 amino acids: CASSSTGADTQYF. DNA for the CDR3: TGTGCCAGCAGTTCGACCGGAGCAGATACGCAGTATTTT. This chain uses TRBV6-2 or TRBV6-3 with TRBJ2-3; D is unclear. The germline V gene encodes CDR1 MNHEY and CDR2 SVGEGT. The length of the CDR3 is 13 residues. Trimming pared 4 bases from V and 4 bases from J, leaving 9 bases between.

The genes are TRBV10-3 and TRBJ1-5, with D possibly being TRBD1 (5 bases). V lost 4 bases, J lost 0 bases, and 13 bases lay in between. The CDR3 runs 16 residues. Germline V gene lookup returns CDR1 ENHRY and CDR2 SYGVKD. CDR3 in DNA: TGTGCCATCAGTGCGGGGGTCATTAATAGCAATCAGCCCCAGCATTTT. Its translation is CAISAGVINSNQPQHF.

The chain couples TRBV6-4 to TRBJ1-2; 11 bases are a match to TRBD1. The CDR3 length is 14 residues. Germline V gene lookup returns CDR1 MRHNA and CDR2 SNTAGT. Germline trimming cut 5 bases from V and 8 bases from J; bases unmatched to any gene: 7. CDR3 DNA sequence: TGTGCCAGCAGTCGGACAGGGGGCGACCGGGGCTACACCTTC. Amino acids: CASSRTGGDRGYTF.

Only one count was recorded for this clone. The chain uses TRBV9 and TRBJ2-1, with TRBD1 identical over 8 bases. Germline CDR1 and CDR2: SGDLS and YYNGEE. J was trimmed by 0 bases and V by 3 bases; bases with no gene match: 11. The CDR3 spans 18 residues. Written as DNA, the CDR3 is TGTGCCAGCAGCGCCTGGGGACAGGCGGTCCCCTCCTACAATGAGCAGTTCTTC. It specifies CASSAWGQAVPSYNEQFF.

V is TRBV7-6 and J is TRBJ2-7; 9 bases are shared with TRBD1. Trimming removed 2 bases from V and 5 bases from J; junction bases left unmatched: 7. The CDR3 totals 15 residues. CDR1 is SGHVS and CDR2 is FNYEAQ in the germline V gene. The CDR3 is CASSLFGQGIHEQYF. DNA for the CDR3: TGTGCCAGCAGCTTATTCGGACAGGGGATCCACGAGCAGTACTTC. The whole variable domain, remainder taken from reference TRBV7-6 and TRBJ2-7, is GAGVSQSPRYKVTKRGQDVALRCDPISGHVSLYWYRQALGQGPEFLTYFNYEAQQDKSGLPNDRFSAERPEGSISTLTIQRTEQRDSAMYRCASSLFGQGIHEQYFGPGTRLTVT.

The chain uses TRBV6-5 and TRBJ2-3; TRBD2 agrees at 9 bases. Germline CDR1 reads MNHEY; CDR2 reads SVGAGI. V dropped 2 bases and J dropped 4; count of bases not matched to a gene: 4. This CDR3 region has 15 residues. The DNA of the CDR3 is TGTGCCAGCAGTTACGGGACTAGCACGGCAGATACGCAGTATTTT. Encoded protein: CASSYGTSTADTQYF.